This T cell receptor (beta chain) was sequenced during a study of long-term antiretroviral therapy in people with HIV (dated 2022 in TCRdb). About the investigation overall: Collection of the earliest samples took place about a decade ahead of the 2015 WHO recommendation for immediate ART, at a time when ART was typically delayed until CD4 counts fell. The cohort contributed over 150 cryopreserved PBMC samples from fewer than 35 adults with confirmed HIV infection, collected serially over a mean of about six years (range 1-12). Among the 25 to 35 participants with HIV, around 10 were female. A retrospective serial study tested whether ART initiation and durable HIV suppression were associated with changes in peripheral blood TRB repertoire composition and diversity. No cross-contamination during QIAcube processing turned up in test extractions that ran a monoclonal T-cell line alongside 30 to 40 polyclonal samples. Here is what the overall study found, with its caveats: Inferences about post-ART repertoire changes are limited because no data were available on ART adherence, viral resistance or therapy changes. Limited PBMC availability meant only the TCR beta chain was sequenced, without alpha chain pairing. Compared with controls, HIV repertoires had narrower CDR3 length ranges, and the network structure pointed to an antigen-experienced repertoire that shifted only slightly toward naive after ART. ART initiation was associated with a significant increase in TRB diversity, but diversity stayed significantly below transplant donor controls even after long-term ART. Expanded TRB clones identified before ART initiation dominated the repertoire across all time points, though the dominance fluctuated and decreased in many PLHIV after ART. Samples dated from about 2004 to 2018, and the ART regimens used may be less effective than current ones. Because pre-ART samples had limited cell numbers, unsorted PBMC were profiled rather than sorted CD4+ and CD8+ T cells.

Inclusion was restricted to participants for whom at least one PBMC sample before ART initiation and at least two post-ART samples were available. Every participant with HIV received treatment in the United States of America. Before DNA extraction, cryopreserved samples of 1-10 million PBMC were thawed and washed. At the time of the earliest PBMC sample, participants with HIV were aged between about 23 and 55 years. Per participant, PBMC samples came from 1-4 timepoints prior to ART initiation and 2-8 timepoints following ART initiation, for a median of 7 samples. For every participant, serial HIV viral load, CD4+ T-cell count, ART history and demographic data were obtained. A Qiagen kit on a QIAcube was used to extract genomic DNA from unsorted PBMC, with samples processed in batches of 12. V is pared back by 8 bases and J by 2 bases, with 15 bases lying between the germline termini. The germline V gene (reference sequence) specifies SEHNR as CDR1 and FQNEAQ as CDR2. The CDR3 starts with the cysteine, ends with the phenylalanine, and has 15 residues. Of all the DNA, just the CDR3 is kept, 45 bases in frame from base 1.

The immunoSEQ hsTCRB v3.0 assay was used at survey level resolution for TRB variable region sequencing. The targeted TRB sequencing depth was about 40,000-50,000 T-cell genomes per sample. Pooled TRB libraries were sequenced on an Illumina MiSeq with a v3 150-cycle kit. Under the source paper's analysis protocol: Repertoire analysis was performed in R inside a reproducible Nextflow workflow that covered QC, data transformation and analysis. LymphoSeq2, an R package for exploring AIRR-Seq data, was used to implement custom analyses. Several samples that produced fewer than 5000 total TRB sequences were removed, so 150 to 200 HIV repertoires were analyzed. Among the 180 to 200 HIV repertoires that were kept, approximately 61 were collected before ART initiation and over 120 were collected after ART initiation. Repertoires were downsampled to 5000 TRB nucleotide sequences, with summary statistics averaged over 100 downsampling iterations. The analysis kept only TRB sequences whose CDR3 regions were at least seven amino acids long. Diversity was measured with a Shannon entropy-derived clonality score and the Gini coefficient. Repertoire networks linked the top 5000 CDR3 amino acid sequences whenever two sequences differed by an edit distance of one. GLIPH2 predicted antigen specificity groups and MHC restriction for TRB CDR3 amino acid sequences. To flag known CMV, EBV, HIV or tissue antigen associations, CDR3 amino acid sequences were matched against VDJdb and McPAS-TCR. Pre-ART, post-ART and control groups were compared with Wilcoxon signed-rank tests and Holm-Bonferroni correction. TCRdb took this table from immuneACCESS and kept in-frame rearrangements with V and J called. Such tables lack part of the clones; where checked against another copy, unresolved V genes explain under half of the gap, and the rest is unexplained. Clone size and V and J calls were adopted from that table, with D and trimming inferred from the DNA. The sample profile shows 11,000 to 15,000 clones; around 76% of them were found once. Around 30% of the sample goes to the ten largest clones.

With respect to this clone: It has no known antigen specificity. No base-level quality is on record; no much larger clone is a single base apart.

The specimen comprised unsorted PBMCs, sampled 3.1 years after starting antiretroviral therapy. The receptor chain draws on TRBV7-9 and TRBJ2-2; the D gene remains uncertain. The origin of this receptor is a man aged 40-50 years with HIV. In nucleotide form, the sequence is TGTGCCAGCGAACTTCTGGCAATAAACACCGGGGAGCTGTTTTTT. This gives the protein CASELLAINTGELFF.